This T cell receptor (beta chain) comes out of a study of control samples from healthy donors and cancer patients. This CDR3 spans 13 amino acids. Worth noting for this clone: The junction does not match germline at one end; this may be a read error.

Sequencing used immunoSEQ multiplex PCR; TCRdb keeps in-frame clones, though not all of them. The table records approximately 68,000 clones, 75% to 85% of them present only once. Sequencing input: blood. The receptor was isolated from a man in his 60s in good health. V usage is TRBV12-3 or TRBV12-4 and J usage is TRBJ2-7; D is unclear. The CDR3 coding sequence is TGTGCCAGCAGTTTAGCAGGGCCCGGGCAGGCTAACTTC. Translation gives CASSLAGPGQANF.